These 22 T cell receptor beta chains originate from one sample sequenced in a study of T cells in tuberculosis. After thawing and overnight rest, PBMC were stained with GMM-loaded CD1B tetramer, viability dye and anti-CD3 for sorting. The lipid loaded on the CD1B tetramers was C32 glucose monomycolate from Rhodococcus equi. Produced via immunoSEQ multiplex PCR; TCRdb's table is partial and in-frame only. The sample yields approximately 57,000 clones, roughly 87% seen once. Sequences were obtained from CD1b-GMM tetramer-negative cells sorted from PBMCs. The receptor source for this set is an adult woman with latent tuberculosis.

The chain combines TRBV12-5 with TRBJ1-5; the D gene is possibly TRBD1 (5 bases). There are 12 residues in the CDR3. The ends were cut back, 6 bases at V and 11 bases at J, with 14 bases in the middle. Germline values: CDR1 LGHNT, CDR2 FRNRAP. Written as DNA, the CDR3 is TGTGCTAGTGGAACCGGACAAATGGCCCAGCATTTT. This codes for CASGTGQMAQHF.

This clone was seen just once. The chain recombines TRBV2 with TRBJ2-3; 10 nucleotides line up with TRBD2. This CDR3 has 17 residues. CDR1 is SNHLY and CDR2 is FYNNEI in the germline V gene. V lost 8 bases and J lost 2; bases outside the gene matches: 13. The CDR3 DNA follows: TGTGCCAGCGAACCACACCCGGGACTAGCGATCACAGATACGCAGTATTTT. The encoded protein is CASEPHPGLAITDTQYF. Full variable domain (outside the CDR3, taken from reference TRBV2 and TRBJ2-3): EPEVTQTPSHQVTQMGQEVILRCVPISNHLYFYWYRQILGQKVEFLVSFYNNEISEKSEIFDDQFSVERPDGSNFTLKIRSTKLEDSAMYFCASEPHPGLAITDTQYFGPGTRLTVL.

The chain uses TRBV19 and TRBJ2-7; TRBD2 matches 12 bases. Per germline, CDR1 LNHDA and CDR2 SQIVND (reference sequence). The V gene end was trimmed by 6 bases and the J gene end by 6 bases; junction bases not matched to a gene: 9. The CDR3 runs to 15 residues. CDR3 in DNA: TGTGCCAGTAGACCTACTAGCGGGAGGTTCGGCGAGCAGTACTTC. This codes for CASRPTSGRFGEQYF.

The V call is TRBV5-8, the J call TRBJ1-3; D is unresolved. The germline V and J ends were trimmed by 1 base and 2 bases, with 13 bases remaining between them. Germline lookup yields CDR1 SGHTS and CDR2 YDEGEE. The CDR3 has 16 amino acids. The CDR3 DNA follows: TGTGCCAGCAGCTTGTATCATGACATGGCTGGAAACACCATATATTTT. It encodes CASSLYHDMAGNTIYF.

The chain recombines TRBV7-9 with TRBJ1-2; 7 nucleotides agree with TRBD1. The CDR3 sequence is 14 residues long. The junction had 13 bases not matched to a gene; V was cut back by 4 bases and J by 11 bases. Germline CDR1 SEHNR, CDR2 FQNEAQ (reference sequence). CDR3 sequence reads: CASSSRHRQGSYTF. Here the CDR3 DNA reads TGTGCCAGCAGCTCCCGACACCGACAGGGAAGTTACACCTTC.

CDR3 loop: CASGTGLAGGGETQYF. The CDR3 bases are TGTGCTAGTGGCACGGGACTAGCGGGAGGGGGAGAGACCCAGTACTTC. This chain connects TRBV12-5 to TRBJ2-5, with TRBD2 identical over 16 bases. J lost 4 bases, V lost 6 bases, and 5 bases had no gene match. The CDR3 runs to 16 residues. Germline CDR1 and CDR2: LGHNT and FRNRAP.

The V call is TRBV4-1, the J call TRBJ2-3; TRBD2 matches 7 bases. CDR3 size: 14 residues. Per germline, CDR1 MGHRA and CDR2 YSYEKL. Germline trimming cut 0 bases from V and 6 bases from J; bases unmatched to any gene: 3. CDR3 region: CASSQELAPDTQYF. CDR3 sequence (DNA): TGCGCCAGCAGCCAAGAACTAGCGCCGGATACGCAGTATTTT.

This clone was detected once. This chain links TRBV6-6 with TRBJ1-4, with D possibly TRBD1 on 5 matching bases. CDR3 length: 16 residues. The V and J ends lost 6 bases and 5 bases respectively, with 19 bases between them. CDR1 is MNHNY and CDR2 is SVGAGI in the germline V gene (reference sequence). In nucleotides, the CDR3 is TGTGCCAGCAGCCCCTCGGTCCCGACAGAAAATGAAAAACTGTTTTTT. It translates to CASSPSVPTENEKLFF.

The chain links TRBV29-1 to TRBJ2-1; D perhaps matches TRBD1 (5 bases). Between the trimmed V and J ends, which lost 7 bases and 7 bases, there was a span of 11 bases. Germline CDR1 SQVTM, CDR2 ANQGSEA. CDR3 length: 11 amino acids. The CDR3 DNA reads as TGCAGCGCCCGACAGTTGAATGAGCAGTTCTTC. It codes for CSARQLNEQFF.

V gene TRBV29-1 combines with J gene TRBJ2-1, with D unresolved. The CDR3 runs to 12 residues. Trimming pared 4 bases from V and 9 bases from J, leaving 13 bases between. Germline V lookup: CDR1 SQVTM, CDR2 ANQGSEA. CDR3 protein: CSVGAQLGEQFF. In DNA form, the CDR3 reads TGCAGCGTTGGGGCACAGTTGGGTGAGCAGTTCTTC.

The DNA of the CDR3 is TGTGCCAGCAGCTTGGTAGCGGGGAACGAGCAGTACTTC. This gives the protein CASSLVAGNEQYF. This chain joins TRBV7-9 and TRBJ2-7, with TRBD2 matching 8 bases. Germline assignment: CDR1 SEHNR and CDR2 FQNEAQ (reference sequence). The CDR3 runs 13 residues. With V trimmed by 3 bases and J by 5 bases, 3 bases remained unmatched.

CDR3 amino acids: CASSVVSGGELFF. The CDR3 nucleotides are TGTGCCAGCAGCGTAGTTTCGGGGGGGGAGCTGTTTTTT. This sequence joins TRBV9 and TRBJ2-2; D may be TRBD2 (5 bases). There are 13 residues in the CDR3. Between the trimmed V and J ends, which lost 0 bases and 8 bases, there was a span of 8 bases. Per the germline V gene, CDR1 is SGDLS and CDR2 is YYNGEE. The variable domain in full, completed from reference TRBV9 and TRBJ2-2, reads DSGVTQTPKHLITATGQRVTLRCSPRSGDLSVYWYQQSLDQGLQFLIQYYNGEERAKGNILERFSAQQFPDLHSELNLSSLELGDSALYFCASSVVSGGELFFGEGSRLTVL.

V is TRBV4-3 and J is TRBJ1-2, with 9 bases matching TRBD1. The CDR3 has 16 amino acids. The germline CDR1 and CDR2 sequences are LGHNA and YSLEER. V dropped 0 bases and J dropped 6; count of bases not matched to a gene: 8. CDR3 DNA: TGCGCCAGCAGCCAAGATCAGGTTACAGGGGGCGATGGCTACACCTTC. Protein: CASSQDQVTGGDGYTF.

The CDR3 here is CASSLGRLSSYEQYF. The CDR3 DNA reads as TGTGCCAGCAGCTTAGGGCGGTTGAGCTCCTACGAGCAGTACTTC. The J gene is TRBJ2-7, the V gene TRBV7-9; D gene ambiguous. This CDR3 is 15 amino acids long. Germline values: CDR1 SEHNR, CDR2 FQNEAQ (reference sequence). Trimming removed 1 base at V and 0 bases at J, with 10 bases between. The full variable domain, in which reference TRBV7-9 and TRBJ2-7 provide the parts outside the CDR3, is DTGVSQNPRHKITKRGQNVTFRCDPISEHNRLYWYRQTLGQGPEFLTYFQNEAQLEKSRLLSDRFSAERPKGSFSTLEIQRTEQGDSAMYLCASSLGRLSSYEQYFGPGTRLTVT.

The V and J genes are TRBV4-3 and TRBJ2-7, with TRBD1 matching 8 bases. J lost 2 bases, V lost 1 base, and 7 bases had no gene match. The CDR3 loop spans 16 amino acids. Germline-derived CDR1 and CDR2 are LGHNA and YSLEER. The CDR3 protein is CASSQGQGLGTYEQYF. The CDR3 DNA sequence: TGCGCCAGCAGCCAAGGACAGGGGCTGGGGACCTACGAGCAGTACTTC.

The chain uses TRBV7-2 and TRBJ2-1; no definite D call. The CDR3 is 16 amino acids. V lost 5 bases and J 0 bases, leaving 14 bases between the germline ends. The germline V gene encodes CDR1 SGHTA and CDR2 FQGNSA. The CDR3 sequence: CASSPRHTSSYNEQFF. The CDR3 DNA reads TGTGCCAGCAGCCCGCGGCACACCAGCTCCTACAATGAGCAGTTCTTC.

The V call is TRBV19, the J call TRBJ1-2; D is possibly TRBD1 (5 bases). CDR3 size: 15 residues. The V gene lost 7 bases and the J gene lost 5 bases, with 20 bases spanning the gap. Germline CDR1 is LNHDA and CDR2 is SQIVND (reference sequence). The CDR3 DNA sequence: TGTGCCAGTACGGGCAGGGCGGGAGATATTTATGGCTACACCTTC. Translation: CASTGRAGDIYGYTF.

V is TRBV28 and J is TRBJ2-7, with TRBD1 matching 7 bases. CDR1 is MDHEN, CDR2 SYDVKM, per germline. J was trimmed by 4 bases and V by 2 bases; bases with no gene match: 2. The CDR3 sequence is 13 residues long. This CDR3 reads CASSLQGVYEQYF. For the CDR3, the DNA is TGTGCCAGCAGTTTACAGGGGGTGTACGAGCAGTACTTC.

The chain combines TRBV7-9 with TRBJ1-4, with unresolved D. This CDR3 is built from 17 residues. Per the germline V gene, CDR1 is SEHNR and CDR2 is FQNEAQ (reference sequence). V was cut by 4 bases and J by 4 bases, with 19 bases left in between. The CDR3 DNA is TGTGCCAGCAGCTCCACCCACCGGGAGTCCCTTAATGAAAAACTGTTTTTT. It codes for CASSSTHRESLNEKLFF.

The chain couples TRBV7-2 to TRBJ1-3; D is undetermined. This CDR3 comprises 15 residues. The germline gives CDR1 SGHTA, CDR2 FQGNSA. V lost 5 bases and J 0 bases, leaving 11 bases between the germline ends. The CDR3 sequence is CASSPQLLSGNTIYF. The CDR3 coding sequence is TGTGCCAGCAGCCCACAGCTCCTCTCTGGAAACACCATATATTTT.

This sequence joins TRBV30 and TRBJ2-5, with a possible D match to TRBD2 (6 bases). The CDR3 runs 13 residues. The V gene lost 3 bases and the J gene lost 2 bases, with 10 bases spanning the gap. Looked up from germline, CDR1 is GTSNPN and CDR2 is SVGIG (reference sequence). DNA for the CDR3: TGTGCCTGGAGCTTGGCGGGGCAAGAGACCCAGTACTTC. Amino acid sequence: CAWSLAGQETQYF.

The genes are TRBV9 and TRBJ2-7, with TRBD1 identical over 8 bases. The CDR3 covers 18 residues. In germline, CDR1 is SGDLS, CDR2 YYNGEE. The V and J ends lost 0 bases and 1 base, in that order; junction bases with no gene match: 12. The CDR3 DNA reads TGTGCCAGCAGCGTAGGGACAGGGACCCACACCCTGTCCTACGAGCAGTACTTC. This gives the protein CASSVGTGTHTLSYEQYF.